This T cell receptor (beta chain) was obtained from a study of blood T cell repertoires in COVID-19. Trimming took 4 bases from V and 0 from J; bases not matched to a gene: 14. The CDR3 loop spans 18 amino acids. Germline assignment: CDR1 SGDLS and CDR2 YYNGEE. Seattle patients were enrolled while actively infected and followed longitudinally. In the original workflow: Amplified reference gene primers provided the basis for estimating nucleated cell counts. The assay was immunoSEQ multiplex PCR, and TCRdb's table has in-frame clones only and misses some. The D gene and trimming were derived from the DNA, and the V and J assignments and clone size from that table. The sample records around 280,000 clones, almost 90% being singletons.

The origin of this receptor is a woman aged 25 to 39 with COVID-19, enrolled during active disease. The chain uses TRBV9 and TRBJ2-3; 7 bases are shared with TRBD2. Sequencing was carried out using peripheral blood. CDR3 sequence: CASSSTHASGFSTDTQYF. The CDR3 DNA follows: TGTGCCAGCAGCTCCACTCACGCTAGCGGATTTAGCACAGATACGCAGTATTTT.